Sequencing of this T cell receptor beta chain was carried out in a study of shared clonotypes between healthy human individuals. Naive CD8 cells comprised CD45RO-negative, CCR7-positively selected cells, excluding terminally differentiated effector memory CD45RA+ cells. Overall study findings and caveats: Among donors, clonotype sharing was expected to be affected by sequencing depth. The sharing of roughly 5% of naive CD4 clonotypes was seen across a handful of donors.

Germline assignment: CDR1 LNHDA and CDR2 SQIVND (reference sequence). The CDR3 is 13 amino acids. Trimming stripped 6 bases from V and 1 base from J, with 9 bases between. About this clone itself: Antigen: not known.

The authors ran the assay at deep level. Sequencing was performed with immunoSEQ multiplex PCR; in TCRdb, only in-frame clones are kept and a portion is missing. The sample includes some 2 million clones, about 94% of them seen just once. The sequence came from a young man in good health. The sample was naive CD8+ T cells sorted from blood. The V gene is TRBV19, the J gene TRBJ1-2, with a weak D call TRBD1 (5 bases). CDR3 coding DNA: TGTGCCAGTAGGGTGACAGATAACTATGGCTACACCTTC. Protein product: CASRVTDNYGYTF.